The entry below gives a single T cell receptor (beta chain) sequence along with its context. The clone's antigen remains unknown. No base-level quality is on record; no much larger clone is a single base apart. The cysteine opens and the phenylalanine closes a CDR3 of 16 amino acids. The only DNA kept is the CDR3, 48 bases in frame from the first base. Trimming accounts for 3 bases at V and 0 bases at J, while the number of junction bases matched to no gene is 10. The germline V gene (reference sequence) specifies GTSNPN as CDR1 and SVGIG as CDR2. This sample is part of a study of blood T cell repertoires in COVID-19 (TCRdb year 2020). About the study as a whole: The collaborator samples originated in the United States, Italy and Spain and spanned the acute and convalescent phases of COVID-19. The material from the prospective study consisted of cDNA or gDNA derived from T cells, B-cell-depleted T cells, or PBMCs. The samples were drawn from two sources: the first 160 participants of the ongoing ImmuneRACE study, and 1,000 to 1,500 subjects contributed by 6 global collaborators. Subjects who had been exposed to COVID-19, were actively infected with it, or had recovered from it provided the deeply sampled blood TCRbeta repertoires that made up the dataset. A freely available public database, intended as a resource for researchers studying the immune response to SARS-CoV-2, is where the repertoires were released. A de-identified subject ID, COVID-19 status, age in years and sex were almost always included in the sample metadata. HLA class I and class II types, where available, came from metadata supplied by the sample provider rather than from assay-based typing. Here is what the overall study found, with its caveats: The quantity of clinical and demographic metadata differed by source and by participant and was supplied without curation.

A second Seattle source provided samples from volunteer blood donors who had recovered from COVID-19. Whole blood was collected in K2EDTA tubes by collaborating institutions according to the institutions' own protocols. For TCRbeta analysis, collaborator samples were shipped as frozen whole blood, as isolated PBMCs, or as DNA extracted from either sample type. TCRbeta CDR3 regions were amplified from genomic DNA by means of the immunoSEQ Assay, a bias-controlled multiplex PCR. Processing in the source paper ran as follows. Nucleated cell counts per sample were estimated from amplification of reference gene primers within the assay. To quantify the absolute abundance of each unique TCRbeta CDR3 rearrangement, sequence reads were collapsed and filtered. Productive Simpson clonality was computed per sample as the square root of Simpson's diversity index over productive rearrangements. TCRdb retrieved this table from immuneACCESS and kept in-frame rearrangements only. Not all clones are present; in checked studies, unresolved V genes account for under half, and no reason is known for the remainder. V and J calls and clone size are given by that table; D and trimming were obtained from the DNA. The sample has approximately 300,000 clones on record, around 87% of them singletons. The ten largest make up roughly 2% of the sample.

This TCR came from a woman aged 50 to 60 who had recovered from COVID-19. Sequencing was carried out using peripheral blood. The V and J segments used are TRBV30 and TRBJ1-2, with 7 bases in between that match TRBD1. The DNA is TGTGCCTGGAGGGGACCCGGACAGGCTGCTAACTATGGCTACACCTTC. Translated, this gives CAWRGPGQAANYGYTF.